This TCR beta chain derives from a study of T cells in women clearing cervical HPV infection. Study observations and caveats: Cases and controls were distinguished at AUC about 0.86 by richness and V genes.

TCRdb's copy holds only in-frame clones and misses some; the assay was immunoSEQ multiplex PCR. Here the sample table reports about 37,000 clones. With 2 bases removed from V and 4 bases from J, the gap between germline ends came to 8 bases. The germline V gene encodes CDR1 ENHRY and CDR2 SYGVKD. CDR3 size: 13 residues. Worth noting for this clone: Antigen: not known. The CDR3 goes on 3 residues after the read ends, and that part is filled in from the germline J gene.

Material for sequencing was blood buffy coat. The chain has TRBV10-3 and TRBJ1-2; D remains ambiguous. The origin of this receptor is a woman between 18 and 75 years old with a cervical HPV16 infection that either progressed to CIN3+ or cleared (not recorded which). CDR3 DNA, as far as it was read: TGTGCCATCAGTGAGGCGCGGGTCTATGGC. Its translation: CAISEARVYG. The entire CDR3 protein reads CAISEARVYGYTF.